This T cell receptor (beta chain) appears in the sequencing data of a study of T cell clusters in autoimmune cytopenias. TRB amplification used approximately 250 ng of peripheral blood genomic DNA. One tube held mixed TRB-A and TRB-B primer pools for touch-down PCR. TCRdb reprocessed the multiplex PCR reads and reports one entry per CDR3 protein, with no DNA. The table counts some 6,700 distinct CDR3 sequences; under 5.5% lies in the top ten. This CDR3 contains 15 residues. The germline CDR1 and CDR2 sequences are SGHRS and YFSETQ. This sample was shared with a second study, whose subject was T cell repertoires in aging, cancer and after chemotherapy. That publication notes: Immunological memory after chemotherapy cannot be judged from the repertoire data.

The specimen sequenced was peripheral blood. The chain has TRBV5-1 and TRBJ2-2; TCRdb's assignment of TRBD2 cannot be checked, as there is no DNA. This TCR was recovered from a human donor in good health. The CDR3 is CASNVLAGNTGELFF.